The T cell receptor (beta chain) described here comes from a study of blood T cell repertoires in COVID-19. On the study more broadly: Acute-phase and convalescent COVID-19 samples originated in the United States, Italy and Spain.

CDR1 and CDR2 from the germline V gene are KGHSH and LQKENI. The CDR3 length is 15 residues. The J segment lost 2 bases and the V segment lost 1 base, leaving 5 bases of the junction unmatched. Method: immunoSEQ multiplex PCR; TCRdb's copy keeps in-frame clones and lacks some. The sample records some 200,000 clones, 80% to 90% being singletons. The TCR was taken from a middle-aged man with active or convalescent COVID-19. The chain combines TRBV18 with TRBJ2-7, with 7 positions matching TRBD2. Sequencing was done on a sample of peripheral blood. The DNA of the CDR3 is TGTGCCAGCTCACCACGTGAGGGAGGGGCCTACGAGCAGTACTTC. As protein: CASSPREGGAYEQYF. The entire variable domain, with the rest obtained from reference TRBV18 and TRBJ2-7, is as follows: NAGVMQNPRHLVRRRGQEARLRCSPMKGHSHVYWYRQLPEEGLKFMVYLQKENIIDESGMPKERFSAEFPKEGPSILRIQQVVRGDSAAYFCASSPREGGAYEQYFGPGTRLTVT.